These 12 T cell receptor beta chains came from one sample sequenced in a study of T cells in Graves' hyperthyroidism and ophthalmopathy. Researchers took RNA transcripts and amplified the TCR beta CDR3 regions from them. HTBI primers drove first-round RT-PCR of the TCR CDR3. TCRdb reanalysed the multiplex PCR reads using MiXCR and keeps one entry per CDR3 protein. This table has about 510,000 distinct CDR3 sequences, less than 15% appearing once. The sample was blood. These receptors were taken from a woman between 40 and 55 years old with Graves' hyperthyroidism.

The CDR3 region has the DNA TGTGCCAGCAGTTTCCAGTTCTCTGGGGCCAACGTCCTGACTTTC. Its protein product is CASSFQFSGANVLTF. This chain uses TRBV6-1 with TRBJ2-6; the D is unclear. Trimming cost V 5 bases and J 0 bases, with 8 bases left between them. The CDR3 has 15 residues. Germline CDR1 reads MNHNS; CDR2 reads SASEGT.

The CDR3 loop is CASSPSDTNTEAFF. The CDR3, as DNA: TGTGCCAGCTCCCCCTCGGACACGAACACTGAAGCTTTCTTT. J is TRBJ1-1 and V is TRBV18, with a tentative D call TRBD1 (5 bases). V was shortened by 6 bases and J by 1 base, with 12 bases between the two germline ends. The CDR3 has 14 residues. The V gene's germline CDR1 is KGHSH and CDR2 LQKENI.

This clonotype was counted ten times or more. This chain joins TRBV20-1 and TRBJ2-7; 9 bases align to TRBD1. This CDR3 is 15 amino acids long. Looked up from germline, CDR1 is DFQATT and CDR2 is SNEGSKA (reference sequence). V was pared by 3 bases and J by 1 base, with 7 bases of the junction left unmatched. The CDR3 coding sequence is TGCAGTGCTAGGGACGGGACAGGGCCTTCCTACGAGCAGTACTTC. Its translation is CSARDGTGPSYEQYF.

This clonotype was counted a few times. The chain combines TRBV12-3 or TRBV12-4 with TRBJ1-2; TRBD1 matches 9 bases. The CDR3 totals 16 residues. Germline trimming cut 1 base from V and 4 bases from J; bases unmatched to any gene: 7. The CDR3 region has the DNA TGTGCCAGCAGTTTAGACGGGACAGGGCGGCTCTATGGCTACACCTTC. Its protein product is CASSLDGTGRLYGYTF.

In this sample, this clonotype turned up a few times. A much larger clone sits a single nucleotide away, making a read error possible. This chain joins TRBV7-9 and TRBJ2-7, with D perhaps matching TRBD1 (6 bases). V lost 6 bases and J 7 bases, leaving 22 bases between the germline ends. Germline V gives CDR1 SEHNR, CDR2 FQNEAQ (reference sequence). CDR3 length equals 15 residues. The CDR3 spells CASRSTGHRTKEQYF. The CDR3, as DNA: TGTGCCAGCAGATCTACGGGACACCGGACCAAGGAGCAGTACTTC.

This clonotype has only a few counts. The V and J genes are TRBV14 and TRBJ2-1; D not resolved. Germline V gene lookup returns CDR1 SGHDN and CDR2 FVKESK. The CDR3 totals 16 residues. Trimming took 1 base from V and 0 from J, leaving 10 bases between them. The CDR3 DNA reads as TGTGCCAGCAGCCAAGGCGTACTTAGCTCCTACAATGAGCAGTTCTTC. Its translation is CASSQGVLSSYNEQFF.

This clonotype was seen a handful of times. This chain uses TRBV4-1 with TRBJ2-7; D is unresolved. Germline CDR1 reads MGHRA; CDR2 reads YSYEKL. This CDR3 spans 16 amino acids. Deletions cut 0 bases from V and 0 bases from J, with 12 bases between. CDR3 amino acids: CASSQERQYPSYEQYF. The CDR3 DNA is TGCGCCAGCAGCCAAGAAAGGCAGTACCCCTCCTACGAGCAGTACTTC.

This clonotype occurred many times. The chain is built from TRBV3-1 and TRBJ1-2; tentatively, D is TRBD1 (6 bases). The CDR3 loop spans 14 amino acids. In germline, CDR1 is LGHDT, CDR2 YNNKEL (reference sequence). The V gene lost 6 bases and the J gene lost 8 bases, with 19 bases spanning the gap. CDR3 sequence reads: CASRAGGRPEGYTF. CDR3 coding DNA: TGTGCCAGCAGAGCGGGGGGCAGACCGGAAGGCTACACCTTC.

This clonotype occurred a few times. The CDR3 reads CASSLNAVTTANEQFF. Here the CDR3 DNA reads TGCGCCAGCAGCTTGAACGCGGTCACAACGGCCAACGAGCAGTTCTTC. The V gene is TRBV5-1, the J gene TRBJ2-1; no firm D call. CDR1 is SGHRS, CDR2 YFSETQ, per germline. The CDR3 covers 16 residues. Trimming stripped 1 base from V and 10 bases from J, with 21 bases between.

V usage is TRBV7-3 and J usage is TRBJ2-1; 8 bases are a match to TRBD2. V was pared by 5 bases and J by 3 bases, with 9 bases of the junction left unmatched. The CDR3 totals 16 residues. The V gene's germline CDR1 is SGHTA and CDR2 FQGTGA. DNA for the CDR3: TGTGCCAGCAGCCCCCGGACCGCGGGGGGCTACAATGAGCAGTTCTTC. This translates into CASSPRTAGGYNEQFF.

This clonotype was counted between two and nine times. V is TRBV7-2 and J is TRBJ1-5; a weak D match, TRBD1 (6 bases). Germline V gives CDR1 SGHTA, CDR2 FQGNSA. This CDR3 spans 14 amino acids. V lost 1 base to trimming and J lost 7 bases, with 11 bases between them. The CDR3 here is CASSLGGAYQPQHF. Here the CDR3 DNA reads TGTGCCAGCAGCTTAGGGGGGGCTTACCAGCCCCAGCATTTT. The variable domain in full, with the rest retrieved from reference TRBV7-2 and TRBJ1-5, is GAGVSQSPSNKVTEKGKDVELRCDPISGHTALYWYRQSLGQGLEFLIYFQGNSAPDKSGLPSDRFSAERTGGSVSTLTIQRTQQEDSAVYLCASSLGGAYQPQHFGDGTRLSIL.

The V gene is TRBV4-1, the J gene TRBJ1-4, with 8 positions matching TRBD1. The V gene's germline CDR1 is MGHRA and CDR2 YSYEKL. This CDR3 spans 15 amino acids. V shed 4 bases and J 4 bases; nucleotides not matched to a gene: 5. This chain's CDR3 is CASSPRTGYNEKLFF. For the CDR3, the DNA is TGCGCCAGCAGCCCTCGGACAGGGTATAATGAAAAACTGTTTTTT.